Shown below are 3 T cell receptor beta chains from a single sample sequenced in a study of T cell changes during pregnancy in multiple sclerosis. The assay was immunoSEQ multiplex PCR, and TCRdb's table has in-frame clones only and misses some. The table records about 39,000 clones, around 93% of them present only once. Sequences were derived from CD4+ T cells from peripheral blood mononuclear cells, sampled in the first trimester of pregnancy. The source is a female donor with multiple sclerosis, enrolled in a pregnancy study.

In this sample, this clone turned up once. The CDR3 is CASSLVPAGMGPGEAFF. For the CDR3, the DNA is TGCGCCAGCAGCTTGGTTCCGGCAGGGATGGGCCCGGGTGAAGCTTTCTTT. The chain uses TRBV5-1 and TRBJ1-1; a weak D match, TRBD1 (5 bases). The CDR3 is 17 amino acids. The V end lost 0 bases, the J end lost 7 bases, and 22 bases lay between the germline ends. Germline CDR1 is SGHRS and CDR2 is YFSETQ.

V usage is TRBV5-1 and J usage is TRBJ2-2; the D gene is possibly TRBD2 (5 bases). The CDR3 covers 15 residues. Trimming pared 3 bases from V and 5 bases from J, leaving 14 bases between. Germline V gives CDR1 SGHRS, CDR2 YFSETQ. The CDR3 here is CASSYQSLATGELFF. The CDR3 DNA sequence: TGCGCCAGCAGCTATCAAAGTTTAGCGACCGGGGAGCTGTTTTTT.

V is TRBV28 and J is TRBJ2-1, with D tentatively TRBD2 (5 bases). Trimming stripped 10 bases from V and 0 bases from J, with 16 bases between. Germline V gene sequence: CDR1 MDHEN, CDR2 SYDVKM. The CDR3 is 15 residues long. Here the CDR3 DNA reads TGTGCCATACAAGGCCCGGGAAGCTCCTACAATGAGCAGTTCTTC. Its translation is CAIQGPGSSYNEQFF.